The 20 T cell receptor beta chains given below trace back to one sample, sequenced in a study of control samples from healthy donors and cancer patients. Only in-frame clones appear in the TCRdb table, and some are missing; sequencing was by immunoSEQ multiplex PCR. The repertoire holds 35,000 to 50,000 clones, about 90% seen once, with 9.5% to 13% in the top ten. The sample was PBMCs. These receptors all come from a woman in her sixties with lung cancer.

The genes are TRBV4-3 and TRBJ2-6, with TRBD2 as a possible D gene (6 bases). V lost 0 bases and J lost 0, with 9 bases in between. The CDR3 spans 17 residues. CDR1 is LGHNA and CDR2 is YSLEER in the germline V gene. CDR3 sequence reads: CASSQDRGTSGANVLTF. CDR3 coding DNA: TGCGCCAGCAGCCAAGACCGGGGGACCTCTGGGGCCAACGTCCTGACTTTC.

This chain uses TRBV19 with TRBJ2-1; D uncertain. V lost 0 bases and J lost 1, with 13 bases in between. CDR3 size: 17 residues. Per the germline V gene, CDR1 is LNHDA and CDR2 is SQIVND (reference sequence). CDR3: CASSIDSLHRSYNEQFF. The CDR3, as DNA: TGTGCCAGTAGTATAGATTCGTTACATAGATCCTACAATGAGCAGTTCTTC.

CDR3 DNA: TGTGCCAGCAGTTACAGCAATGAGCAGTTCTTC. It yields the protein CASSYSNEQFF. The chain employs TRBV6-5 and TRBJ2-1; no definite D call. Germline V gene sequence: CDR1 MNHEY, CDR2 SVGAGI. The CDR3 contains 11 residues. V lost 2 bases and J lost 6, with 2 bases in between.

This clone came up a few times. CDR3 amino acids: CASSLLASGRAGETQYF. The CDR3 nucleotides read TGTGCCAGCAGTTTATTGGCTAGCGGGAGGGCCGGGGAGACCCAGTACTTC. The chain links TRBV27 to TRBJ2-5, with TRBD2 matching over 12 bases. This CDR3 contains 17 residues. V lost 1 base and J lost 5; bases outside the gene matches: 8. Germline-derived CDR1 and CDR2 are MNHEY and SMNVEV (reference sequence).

This rearrangement joins TRBV2 to TRBJ2-3, with D maybe TRBD2 (5 bases). Germline CDR1 is SNHLY and CDR2 is FYNNEI. The CDR3 length is 15 residues. V was clipped by 4 bases and J by 4 bases, with 15 bases between them. The CDR3 is CASSGASKEADTQYF. DNA for the CDR3: TGTGCCAGCAGTGGGGCTAGCAAGGAGGCAGATACGCAGTATTTT.

This rearrangement joins TRBV27 to TRBJ2-1; TRBD2 aligns across 13 bases. Unmatched junction bases numbered 2, after V lost 2 bases and J lost 4 bases. The CDR3 loop spans 16 amino acids. Germline-derived CDR1 and CDR2 are MNHEY and SMNVEV (reference sequence). The CDR3 loop reads CASSLGTSGTYNEQFF. The CDR3 DNA reads TGTGCCAGCAGTTTAGGGACTAGCGGGACGTACAATGAGCAGTTCTTC.

The chain recombines TRBV2 with TRBJ1-1, with D unresolved. CDR1 SNHLY and CDR2 FYNNEI come from the germline V gene. V dropped 7 bases and J dropped 0 bases, with 9 bases sitting between them. The length of the CDR3 is 13 residues. In nucleotides, the CDR3 is TGTGCCAGCAATCGAGTTATGAACACTGAAGCTTTCTTT. Translating gives CASNRVMNTEAFF.

The chain joins TRBV9 to TRBJ2-7; D is unresolved. Germline-derived CDR1 and CDR2 are SGDLS and YYNGEE. This CDR3 spans 14 amino acids. Trimming left V 0 bases short and J 0 bases short, with 7 bases between. CDR3 nucleotides: TGTGCCAGCAGCGTAGATTGGAGCTCCTACGAGCAGTACTTC. It specifies CASSVDWSSYEQYF.

The chain recombines TRBV28 with TRBJ2-7; TRBD2 agrees at 7 bases. With V trimmed by 9 bases and J by 3 bases, 11 bases remained unmatched. The CDR3 contains 14 residues. Germline values: CDR1 MDHEN, CDR2 SYDVKM. CDR3 sequence: CASASGGRSYEQYF. The CDR3 DNA is TGTGCCAGTGCTAGCGGCGGAAGGAGCTACGAGCAGTACTTC.

This chain connects TRBV2 to TRBJ1-2, with D unresolved. This CDR3 comprises 12 residues. V shed 3 bases and J shed 4 bases, with 6 bases lying between them. Germline-derived CDR1 and CDR2 are SNHLY and FYNNEI. The CDR3 region has the DNA TGTGCCAGCAGTGACGGACCCTATGGCTACACCTTC. Its translation is CASSDGPYGYTF.

This chain uses TRBV11-3 with TRBJ1-4; D gene uncertain. This CDR3 is 13 amino acids long. Trimming removed 5 bases at V and 4 bases at J, with 8 bases between. Germline lookup yields CDR1 SGHNT and CDR2 YENEEA. The CDR3 protein is CASSVRGNEKLFF. The CDR3 DNA sequence: TGTGCCAGCAGCGTTCGGGGTAATGAAAAACTGTTTTTT.

The CDR3 reads CASSVGAGVYEQYF. CDR3 bases: TGTGCCAGCAGCGTAGGAGCGGGAGTCTACGAGCAGTACTTC. The rearrangement uses TRBV9 and TRBJ2-7, with TRBD2 matching 8 bases. After removal of 0 bases from V and 3 bases from J, the junction contained 2 bases not matched to a gene. CDR1 SGDLS and CDR2 YYNGEE come from the germline V gene. The CDR3 totals 14 residues. Looking up the rest from reference TRBV9 and TRBJ2-7 gives the full variable domain: DSGVTQTPKHLITATGQRVTLRCSPRSGDLSVYWYQQSLDQGLQFLIQYYNGEERAKGNILERFSAQQFPDLHSELNLSSLELGDSALYFCASSVGAGVYEQYFGPGTRLTVT.

The V call is TRBV9, the J call TRBJ1-1; the D is unclear. CDR1 is SGDLS and CDR2 is YYNGEE in the germline V gene. This CDR3 comprises 14 residues. V was shortened by 0 bases and J by 0 bases, with 6 bases between the two germline ends. The CDR3 protein is CASSVAGVNTEAFF. CDR3 DNA: TGTGCCAGCAGCGTAGCTGGGGTGAACACTGAAGCTTTCTTT.

This chain links TRBV27 with TRBJ1-6; TRBD1 is a possible D gene (5 bases). CDR3 length: 14 residues. Germline V gives CDR1 MNHEY, CDR2 SMNVEV (reference sequence). V dropped 5 bases and J dropped 9 bases, with 14 bases sitting between them. The CDR3 nucleotides read TGTGCCAGCAGTCCCTGGGACGCCGGTTCACCCCTCCACTTT. This translates into CASSPWDAGSPLHF.

The count of this clone is one. The chain links TRBV27 to TRBJ1-1; D is unclear. The length of the CDR3 is 15 residues. Germline values: CDR1 MNHEY, CDR2 SMNVEV (reference sequence). With 2 bases removed from V and 1 base from J, the gap between germline ends came to 11 bases. CDR3 sequence: CASSLTREGNTEAFF. CDR3 bases: TGTGCCAGCAGTTTAACGAGGGAGGGGAACACTGAAGCTTTCTTT.

The rearrangement links TRBV6-5 to TRBJ1-5, with D perhaps TRBD1 (6 bases). From germline, CDR1 is MNHEY and CDR2 SVGAGI. V lost 10 bases to trimming and J lost 3 bases, with 13 bases between them. This CDR3 region has 13 residues. CDR3 amino acids: CATGPGDNQPQHF. Here the CDR3 DNA reads TGTGCCACCGGACCAGGGGACAATCAGCCCCAGCATTTT.

The rearrangement links TRBV18 to TRBJ2-5; no clear D. Germline CDR1 is KGHSH and CDR2 is LQKENI. CDR3 length: 14 amino acids. V was shortened by 1 base and J by 5 bases, with 11 bases between the two germline ends. CDR3: CASSPRSTRETQYF. The CDR3 DNA follows: TGTGCCAGCTCACCACGCTCTACGCGGGAGACCCAGTACTTC.

The chain couples TRBV3-1 (or the pseudogene TRBV3-2) to TRBJ1-2; D remains unclear. V was pared by 0 bases and J by 4 bases, with 15 bases between. The CDR3 has 16 amino acids. Germline assignment: CDR1 LGHDT and CDR2 YNNKEL (reference sequence). CDR3 in DNA: TGTGCCAGCAGCCAAGAGCTCACCCTGACCGGCTATGGCTACACCTTC. Translating gives CASSQELTLTGYGYTF.

The chain is built from TRBV19 and TRBJ2-1; D perhaps matches TRBD1 (5 bases). The CDR3 extends over 15 amino acids. Trimming pared 1 base from V and 2 bases from J, leaving 9 bases between. CDR1 and CDR2 (germline): LNHDA, SQIVND (reference sequence). The CDR3: CASSIGGLPYNEQFF. DNA of the CDR3: TGTGCCAGTAGTATAGGGGGCCTCCCCTACAATGAGCAGTTCTTC.

J is TRBJ1-6 and V is TRBV4-3, with TRBD1 identical over 8 bases. The CDR3 runs to 16 residues. Germline V lookup: CDR1 LGHNA, CDR2 YSLEER. V lost 0 bases, J lost 9 bases, and 7 bases stayed unmatched. The CDR3 DNA is TGCGCCAGCAGCCAAGACGGACAGGGCACCGGTTCACCCCTCCACTTT. Protein sequence: CASSQDGQGTGSPLHF.